The source of this T cell receptor beta chain is a study of monozygotic twins with inflammatory bowel disease. The CDR3 sequence is 21 residues long. From the 5' RACE reads, TCRdb lists one entry per CDR3 protein and no DNA. The sample yields more than 300,000 distinct CDR3 sequences, of which the top ten take up just over 2.5%. The rearrangement links TRBV21-1 to TRBJ1-5; the TCRdb call, TRBD1, lacks DNA for checking. TRBV21-1 is noted as a pseudogene. This sequence was found in a human donor with ulcerative colitis or Crohn's disease, or a healthy co-twin of an affected twin (not recorded which). Sequencing used blood. The CDR3 sequence is CASSRGVNRDKRIIFNQPQHF.